This is a list of T cell receptor beta chains from one sample in a study of T cells expressing NK-cell markers. TCRdb re-called the 5' RACE reads and shows each CDR3 protein once, DNA omitted. The ten most abundant clones cover 20% of a sample with around 180,000 distinct CDR3 sequences. The sample was blood T cells: a sorted CD56 or NKG2C T cell subset, CD4+ or CD8+ T cells, or bulk PBMC T cells (not recorded which). The receptors were sampled from a man aged 18 to 69 in good health. CDR3s include the opening cysteine and the closing phenylalanine or tryptophan.

TRBJ2-1 | TRBV19 | CASSIETSPNEQFF
TRBJ2-2 | TRBV9 | CASSIQRMGNTGELFF
TRBJ2-5 | TRBV24-1 | CATSDAGGSGGRRETQYF
TRBJ2-7 | TRBV6-1 | CASSDGVAQYEQYF
TRBJ2-7 | TRBV7-2 | CASSDGQGYEQYF
TRBJ1-5 | TRBV12-3/TRBV12-4 | CARRRKSNQPQHF
TRBJ2-1 | TRBV5-5 | CASRIPWGYNEQFF
TRBJ2-5 | TRBV30 | CAWDYMGETQYF
TRBJ2-5 | TRBV6-5 | CASSYQATGWETQYF
TRBJ1-5 | TRBV6-1 | CASSEGPGRSNQPQHF
TRBJ2-1 | TRBV21-1 | CASSKGGTGTYNEQFF
TRBJ1-6 | TRBV11-2 | CASSGYREASSPLHF
TRBJ2-1 | TRBV20-1 | CSVVGTRAYNEQFF
TRBJ2-1 | TRBV5-1 | CASSFRSQYNEQFF
TRBJ1-1 | TRBV24-1 | CATSDLRGEAFF
TRBJ2-7 | TRBV5-1 | CASSLGPLKGYEQYF
TRBJ2-2 | TRBV5-1 | CASSPRTGVYVGELFF
TRBJ2-1 | TRBV27 | CASSLERGPRGNEQFF
TRBJ1-2 | TRBV27 | CASSLNPTAPYGYTF
TRBJ1-6 | TRBV6-1 | CASSEDGSESYSPLHF
TRBJ1-2 | TRBV5-6 | CASSWTDRDPYGYTF
TRBJ2-5 | TRBV19 | CASSWSVQETQYF
TRBJ2-2 | TRBV7-6 | CASSLVVRNTGELFF
TRBJ1-2 | TRBV5-6 | CASSSSFDRRDYGYTF
TRBJ2-7 | TRBV15 | CATSGTGYEQYF
TRBJ2-5 | TRBV7-9 | CASSLVPDRGETQYF
TRBJ1-5 | TRBV12-3/TRBV12-4 | CASSTGMGNQPQHF
TRBJ1-3 | TRBV12-3/TRBV12-4 | CASSFKGAGNTIYF
TRBJ2-3 | TRBV27 | CASSLTHTGGADTQYF
TRBJ2-2 | TRBV4-1 | CASSPGLGFGTGELFF
TRBJ2-5 | TRBV3-1 | CASSLGEAQYF
TRBJ1-5 | TRBV12-3/TRBV12-4 | CASSFRGGQPQHF
TRBJ2-3 | TRBV7-7 | CASSLGSGDTQYF
TRBJ2-7 | TRBV7-9 | CASTEIMTGFGEQYF
TRBJ1-2 | TRBV4-2 | CASSQDTGPDYGYTF
TRBJ1-1 | TRBV20-1 | CSAREYRGRRNTEAFF
TRBJ2-2 | TRBV12-3/TRBV12-4 | CASSLGPGRPGAGELFF
TRBJ2-2 | TRBV9 | CASSVMDALSGELFF
TRBJ2-2 | TRBV6-5 | CASSFSDSFYTGELFF
TRBJ2-6 | TRBV5-6 | CASSLGTGGFGANVLTF
TRBJ1-2 | TRBV21-1 | CASRGGGYPRSNYGYTF
TRBJ2-1 | TRBV7-9 | CASSLAEAAKFSNEQFF
TRBJ1-6 | TRBV5-1 | CASSLGGRSNSPLHF
TRBJ2-1 | TRBV7-3 | CASSRGDTEQFF
TRBJ2-1 | TRBV12-5 | CASGRNGDNNEQFF
TRBJ1-1 | TRBV7-8 | CASSRWEGWANTEAFF